This TCR beta chain was recovered during a study of blood T cell repertoires in COVID-19. Study-level information: Sources were T cells, B-cell-depleted T cells, or PBMCs; the material itself was cDNA or gDNA.

The V gene lost 1 base and the J gene lost 3 bases, with 10 bases spanning the gap. The CDR3 consists of 14 residues. Looked up from germline, CDR1 is MGHDK and CDR2 is SYGVNS. Study processing details: How many nucleated cells were present was estimated from reference gene primer amplification. Sequenced by immunoSEQ multiplex PCR; TCRdb stores in-frame clones only, minus some. V and J calls plus clone size are reproduced from that table; the DNA served to infer D and trimming. Among 150,000 to 200,000 clones listed, approximately 78% were seen once. This clone was observed once. This chain connects TRBV25-1 to TRBJ2-7, with D possibly being TRBD2 (6 bases). The clonotype originates from an elderly woman with COVID-19, enrolled during active disease. The sample taken for sequencing was peripheral blood. CDR3 sequence (DNA): TGTGCCAGCAGTGAATGGGAGGAAGACTACGAGCAGTACTTC. Residues: CASSEWEEDYEQYF.